The clone carrying this T cell receptor beta chain was seen repeatedly, ten times or more. Its antigen is currently unknown. The read comes to an end 3 residues before the CDR3 does, leaving the germline J gene to fill in the end. The data stem from a study of T cell clonality in common variable immunodeficiency. Generated by immunoSEQ multiplex PCR, the TCRdb table keeps only in-frame clones and is missing some. Recorded here are roughly 58,000 clones, with no singletons, and the ten leading clones hold about 0.9%. The CDR3 loop spans 15 amino acids. CDR1 is MNHEY, CDR2 SVGEGT, per germline. With 6 bases clipped from V and 6 bases from J, the junction kept 12 bases outside the gene matches. The study's findings and limits: CVID subjects shared fewer TCRbeta clones than healthy controls did.

The sequenced sample consisted of peripheral blood mononuclear cells. This chain connects TRBV6-2 or TRBV6-3 to TRBJ2-7; 9 nucleotides match TRBD2. The receptor's source is a person between 18 and 75 years old in good health. CDR3 region: CASSDPREGLFEQYF. Partial CDR3 DNA: TGTGCCAGCAGCGACCCGCGGGAGGGCCTTTTCGAG.